This passage covers 22 T cell receptor beta chains from one sample sequenced in a study of blood T cell repertoires in COVID-19. Clones were sequenced by immunoSEQ multiplex PCR, and TCRdb holds only the in-frame ones, with some missing. Among 200,000 to 250,000 clones listed, around four fifths were seen once. The sequenced sample consisted of peripheral blood. These receptors were collected from a woman of 80 years or more with active or convalescent COVID-19.

V gene TRBV7-9 combines with J gene TRBJ2-7; 9 nucleotides align to TRBD1. The CDR3 runs 14 residues. Germline assignment: CDR1 SEHNR and CDR2 FQNEAQ (reference sequence). V shed 3 bases and J 6 bases; nucleotides not matched to a gene: 6. The CDR3, as DNA: TGTGCCAGCAGCTTTGAGGGACAGGGAGTCGAGCAGTACTTC. Translation: CASSFEGQGVEQYF.

The genes are TRBV15 and TRBJ2-4; 9 bases line up with TRBD1. CDR1 and CDR2 from the germline V gene are LNHNV and YYDKDF (reference sequence). This CDR3 is built from 15 residues. V lost 5 bases and J lost 9; bases outside the gene matches: 11. The chain's CDR3 is CATSGTLDRGGIQYF. The DNA of the CDR3 is TGTGCCACCAGCGGTACGTTAGACAGGGGGGGCATTCAGTACTTC.

The rearrangement joins TRBV30 to TRBJ2-7, with a weak D call TRBD1 (5 bases). The CDR3 runs to 14 residues. Germline assignment: CDR1 GTSNPN and CDR2 SVGIG (reference sequence). V shed 0 bases and J shed 1 base, with 10 bases lying between them. The CDR3 region is CAWSVQGGSYEQYF. Here the CDR3 DNA reads TGTGCCTGGAGTGTGCAGGGCGGTTCCTACGAGCAGTACTTC.

V and J are TRBV6-5 and TRBJ2-7; TRBD2 matches at 7 bases. The CDR3 sequence is 14 residues long. CDR1 and CDR2 from the germline V gene are MNHEY and SVGAGI. J lost 6 bases, V lost 2 bases, and 7 bases had no gene match. The CDR3 spells CASSYGLVGTEQYF. DNA of the CDR3: TGTGCCAGCAGTTACGGACTAGTCGGCACCGAGCAGTACTTC.

This rearrangement joins TRBV30 to TRBJ1-4; TRBD1 might be the D (6 bases). CDR3 length equals 14 residues. CDR1 is GTSNPN, CDR2 SVGIG, per germline (reference sequence). The V gene lost 2 bases and the J gene lost 8 bases, with 15 bases spanning the gap. The CDR3 reads CAWSSGTQGEKLFF. The CDR3 nucleotides are TGTGCCTGGAGTTCCGGGACCCAGGGGGAAAAACTGTTTTTT.

The chain links TRBV18 to TRBJ2-7; 7 bases align to TRBD1. Germline CDR1 reads KGHSH; CDR2 reads LQKENI. This CDR3 has 13 amino acids. With 5 bases clipped from V and 3 bases from J, the junction kept 4 bases outside the gene matches. The CDR3 nucleotides are TGTGCCAGCTCAACCGGGACAGACTACGAGCAGTACTTC. It yields the protein CASSTGTDYEQYF. Full variable domain (outside the CDR3, taken from reference TRBV18 and TRBJ2-7): NAGVMQNPRHLVRRRGQEARLRCSPMKGHSHVYWYRQLPEEGLKFMVYLQKENIIDESGMPKERFSAEFPKEGPSILRIQQVVRGDSAAYFCASSTGTDYEQYFGPGTRLTVT.

The sample holds a few counts of this clone. The chain uses TRBV5-1 and TRBJ2-7; 10 nucleotides match TRBD1. With 4 bases clipped from V and 5 bases from J, the junction kept 9 bases outside the gene matches. Germline V gene sequence: CDR1 SGHRS, CDR2 YFSETQ. The CDR3 is 15 amino acids. CDR3 DNA sequence: TGCGCCAGCAGCCAAAGGACAGGGGGATGGGACGAGCAGTACTTC. This encodes CASSQRTGGWDEQYF.

This clone was counted at least ten times. The rearrangement links TRBV27 to TRBJ2-1; 11 nucleotides align to TRBD2. The CDR3 spans 16 residues. Germline V gives CDR1 MNHEY, CDR2 SMNVEV (reference sequence). J gave up 1 base and V 4 bases, and 3 bases lay outside the gene matches. The CDR3: CASSSIAGGSYNEQFF. DNA for the CDR3: TGTGCCAGCAGTTCCATAGCGGGGGGGTCCTACAATGAGCAGTTCTTC.

Worth noting for this clone: Within the sample, other DNA sequences also encode this same CDR3. The chain employs TRBV20-1 and TRBJ2-7, with 7 positions matching TRBD2. Trimming at V came to 1 base and at J to 6 bases, leaving 0 bases not matched to a gene. From germline, CDR1 is DFQATT and CDR2 SNEGSKA (reference sequence). This CDR3 region has 11 residues. CDR3 coding DNA: TGCAGTGCTAGAGGGGGGGGCGAGCAGTACTTC. Its protein is CSARGGGEQYF.

This clone was counted once. The chain uses TRBV5-4 and TRBJ1-1; D may be TRBD1 (5 bases). In germline, CDR1 is SGHNT, CDR2 YYREEE (reference sequence). The CDR3 runs to 14 residues. The V and J ends lost 0 bases and 4 bases respectively, with 10 bases between them. As DNA, the CDR3 is TGTGCCAGCAGCTTGGCCCAGGGCGGCACTGAAGCTTTCTTT. It encodes CASSLAQGGTEAFF.

The chain is built from TRBV11-2 and TRBJ1-1; 8 positions agree with TRBD1. The CDR3 spans 14 residues. With 6 bases clipped from V and 1 base from J, the junction kept 4 bases outside the gene matches. Germline loops: CDR1 SGHAT, CDR2 FQNNGV. The CDR3: CASRHDRGNTEAFF. Written as DNA, the CDR3 is TGTGCCAGCAGACATGACAGGGGGAACACTGAAGCTTTCTTT.

This chain joins TRBV4-1 and TRBJ1-5, with D uncertain. Trimming took off 1 base at V and 9 bases at J, with 13 bases between the two ends. Germline CDR1 and CDR2: MGHRA and YSYEKL. The length of the CDR3 is 14 residues. The CDR3 region is CASSQVAPNGPQHF. The CDR3 DNA sequence: TGCGCCAGCAGCCAAGTGGCACCCAATGGGCCCCAGCATTTT.

CDR3 sequence reads: CASSVGQDLSGNTIYF. CDR3 DNA sequence: TGTGCCAGCAGCGTAGGACAGGATCTCTCTGGAAACACCATATATTTT. The chain joins TRBV9 to TRBJ1-3; TRBD1 is a possible D gene (6 bases). Germline V lookup: CDR1 SGDLS, CDR2 YYNGEE. The CDR3 contains 16 residues. Trimming stripped 0 bases from V and 0 bases from J, with 10 bases between.

The chain joins TRBV19 to TRBJ2-3; TRBD2 matches 10 bases. This CDR3 is 16 amino acids long. V shed 5 bases, J shed 0 bases, and the junction held 5 bases outside the gene matches. Germline assignment: CDR1 LNHDA and CDR2 SQIVND (reference sequence). For the CDR3, the DNA is TGTGCCAGTAGTGTATCTAGCGGGGGAAGCACAGATACGCAGTATTTT. Translation gives CASSVSSGGSTDTQYF.

The chain employs TRBV11-3 and TRBJ2-3, with 7 bases identical to TRBD2. The CDR3 length is 16 residues. Germline V lookup: CDR1 SGHNT, CDR2 YENEEA. Unmatched junction bases numbered 8, after V lost 4 bases and J lost 1 base. The CDR3 region has the DNA TGTGCCAGCAGCTCCCGGGGGGTAGGGGGCACAGATACGCAGTATTTT. It is translated as CASSSRGVGGTDTQYF.

This chain uses TRBV6-2 or TRBV6-3 with TRBJ2-7, with a tentative D call TRBD2 (6 bases). V lost 4 bases, J lost 4 bases, and 20 bases lay in between. The CDR3 contains 16 residues. Germline values: CDR1 MNHEY, CDR2 SVGEGT. The CDR3 region is CASSSSGTPSGYEQYF. The CDR3 DNA sequence: TGTGCCAGCAGTTCCTCCGGGACTCCCTCCGGTTACGAGCAGTACTTC.

This clone has a handful of counts. The CDR3 loop reads CASSQFFADRDHQPQHF. The DNA for the CDR3 is TGCGCCAGCAGTCAATTCTTTGCGGACAGGGATCATCAGCCCCAGCATTTT. The rearrangement joins TRBV23-1 to TRBJ1-5; 8 bases map to TRBD1. TRBV23-1 is reported as an ORF; its role is uncertain. The length of the CDR3 is 17 residues. The ends lost 1 base at V and 5 bases at J; junction bases unmatched: 10.

The CDR3 nucleotides read TGTGCCAGCAGCTTCACAGGGTCTGGTGGCTACACCTTC. It translates to CASSFTGSGGYTF. This chain joins TRBV5-5 and TRBJ1-2, with D tentatively TRBD1 (6 bases). With 2 bases removed from V and 7 bases from J, the gap between germline ends came to 12 bases. From germline, CDR1 is SGHKS and CDR2 YYEKEE (reference sequence). This CDR3 has 13 residues.

V usage is TRBV3-1 (or the pseudogene TRBV3-2) and J usage is TRBJ1-1; D is ambiguous. The CDR3 is 16 residues long. Germline V gene sequence: CDR1 LGHDT, CDR2 YNNKEL (reference sequence). Trimming stripped 4 bases from V and 3 bases from J, with 18 bases between. CDR3 amino acids: CASSLETVRRHTEAFF. CDR3 sequence (DNA): TGTGCCAGCAGCCTCGAGACCGTGAGGAGACACACTGAAGCTTTCTTT.

The CDR3 DNA is TGTGCCACCAGCACAGGGACAGGAAGGAACACTGAAGCTTTCTTT. Its protein is CATSTGTGRNTEAFF. The V gene is TRBV15, the J gene TRBJ1-1; 8 bases are a match to TRBD1. V was clipped by 4 bases and J by 1 base; unmatched bases: 5. The CDR3 runs 15 residues. The germline gives CDR1 LNHNV, CDR2 YYDKDF (reference sequence).

The rearrangement joins TRBV18 to TRBJ1-1; 8 bases are a match to TRBD1. The CDR3 consists of 14 residues. V was pared by 4 bases and J by 2 bases, with 3 bases of the junction left unmatched. Germline CDR1 reads KGHSH; CDR2 reads LQKENI. The CDR3: CASSLGQGNTEAFF. The CDR3 DNA reads TGTGCCAGCTCACTCGGACAGGGTAACACTGAAGCTTTCTTT.

This chain joins TRBV9 and TRBJ2-1; 9 nucleotides line up with TRBD2. Germline assignment: CDR1 SGDLS and CDR2 YYNGEE. V was pared by 4 bases and J by 8 bases, with 7 bases of the junction left unmatched. The CDR3 is 14 amino acids. In nucleotides, the CDR3 is TGTGCCAGCAGCCCCGGGACTAGCTTCGATGAGCAGTTCTTC. Residues: CASSPGTSFDEQFF.